This T cell receptor (beta chain) was captured in a study of response to subunit inactivated influenza vaccine. TCRdb itself ran the RT-PCR reads through MiXCR, one entry per CDR3 protein. This table has just under 550,000 distinct CDR3 sequences, 20% to 25% appearing once. This clonotype was seen repeatedly, ten times or more. V was shortened by 7 bases and J by 0 bases, with 9 bases between the two germline ends. CDR3 length equals 14 residues. Germline values: CDR1 WSHSY, CDR2 SAAADI. This sample also appeared in a second study, on T cells expressing NK-cell markers. That paper adds: Making the TCR beta cDNA relied on 5'RACE template switching with UMIs. Of the CD8+ T cell pool in over 5 donors, about 1.0-7.0% was accounted for by dominant NKG2C+ clonotypes. The same clonotypes also predominated in the CD3+CD56-NKG2C+ fraction of a few donors.

This receptor was obtained from a man aged 50 to 60 who received an inactivated influenza vaccine. V gene TRBV10-2 combines with J gene TRBJ2-2; unclear D gene. Sequencing was performed on CD4+ T cells sorted from PBMCs, taken less than 13 days after vaccination. The DNA of the CDR3 is TGCGCCAGCATAACCGGTGCGAACACCGGGGAGCTGTTTTTT. Amino acids: CASITGANTGELFF.